These 30 T cell receptor beta chains share one sample of origin, sequenced in a study of immune heterogeneity within non-small cell lung tumors. Bulk tumor genomic DNA, around 590 ng per sample, was used as template. Several widely spaced biopsies per primary tumor were taken during surgery. The cohort was untreated, with newly diagnosed non-small cell lung cancer undergoing curative surgery. With 32 V and 13 J primers, multiplex PCR amplified the TCR beta CDR3. TCRdb recomputed calls from the multiplex PCR reads with MiXCR, one row per CDR3 protein. In the table there are fewer than 11,000 distinct CDR3 sequences, about 26% of which are singletons. The source material was lung tumor tissue. These receptors were collected from a woman between 45 and 65 years old with non-small cell lung cancer.

The sample holds a few counts of this clonotype. V gene TRBV6-1 combines with J gene TRBJ2-5; D is unclear. This CDR3 has 13 residues. Trimming removed 6 bases from V and 2 bases from J, with 10 bases in between. Germline V gene lookup returns CDR1 MNHNS and CDR2 SASEGT. In DNA form, the CDR3 reads TGTGCCAGCAGGAAGGGTGGGCAAGAGACCCAGTACTTC. Amino acid sequence: CASRKGGQETQYF.

By share, this clonotype ranks as medium-sized. The chain has TRBV19 and TRBJ1-6; perhaps TRBD1 as D (6 bases). Between the trimmed V and J ends, which lost 2 bases and 7 bases, there was a span of 12 bases. CDR1 and CDR2 from the germline V gene are LNHDA and SQIVND (reference sequence). The CDR3 has 15 amino acids. CDR3 nucleotides: TGTGCCAGTAGTATAAGGGGGAGTAGGAATTCACCCCTCCACTTT. Translation gives CASSIRGSRNSPLHF.

This clonotype is medium-sized. The rearrangement uses TRBV5-1 and TRBJ2-1, with 9 bases matching TRBD1. Germline V gene lookup returns CDR1 SGHRS and CDR2 YFSETQ. With V trimmed by 4 bases and J by 2 bases, 4 bases remained unmatched. The length of the CDR3 is 15 residues. CDR3 DNA: TGCGCCAGCAGCCCTGGGACAGGGACCTACAATGAGCAGTTCTTC. It yields the protein CASSPGTGTYNEQFF.

Within the sample, this clonotype is medium-sized. J is TRBJ2-3 and V is TRBV30, with D tentatively TRBD2 (7 bases). CDR3 length equals 15 residues. CDR1 is GTSNPN, CDR2 SVGIG, per germline (reference sequence). Trimming stripped 5 bases from V and 6 bases from J, with 21 bases between. CDR3 nucleotides: TGTGCCTGGGAGGAAGGGCGGGGGCGCTGGGATACGCAGTATTTT. It encodes CAWEEGRGRWDTQYF.

This clonotype was observed at least ten times. The chain links TRBV15 to TRBJ2-7; 10 bases match TRBD1. The germline CDR1 and CDR2 sequences are LNHNV and YYDKDF (reference sequence). The CDR3 sequence is 15 residues long. V lost 2 bases and J lost 2; bases outside the gene matches: 3. Here the CDR3 DNA reads TGTGCCACCAGCAGATCCGGGACAGGGGCCTACGAGCAGTACTTC. Its translation is CATSRSGTGAYEQYF.

Points on this clonotype: It may be a read error: a sequence one base away is much more abundant. The chain combines TRBV12-3 or TRBV12-4 with TRBJ1-6; the D is unclear. CDR3 length: 14 residues. The germline V and J ends were trimmed by 5 bases and 6 bases, with 11 bases remaining between them. The CDR3 protein is CASSHGRTNSPLHF. The DNA for the CDR3 is TGTGCCAGCAGTCATGGGCGAACTAATTCACCCCTCCACTTT.

CDR3 loop: CASSEHGYNEQFF. CDR3 bases: TGTGCCAGCAGTGAACACGGATACAATGAGCAGTTCTTC. The V call is TRBV6-1, the J call TRBJ2-1; no clear D. The CDR3 runs 13 residues. Germline CDR1 and CDR2: MNHNS and SASEGT. Trimming took 2 bases from V and 4 from J, leaving 6 bases between them.

About this clonotype itself: A much larger clone is a single base away; this may be a read error. The chain links TRBV20-1 to TRBJ2-1, with 8 nucleotides matching TRBD2. The germline CDR1 and CDR2 sequences are DFQATT and SNEGSKA (reference sequence). The CDR3 extends over 15 amino acids. CDR3 sequence (DNA): TGCAGTGCTGGAGATCCCAGCGGGGGAGGCAATGAGCAGTTCTTC. As protein: CSAGDPSGGGNEQFF.

As for this clonotype: This may come from a read error, since a much larger clone is one base off. V is TRBV7-9 and J is TRBJ2-2; no definite D call. V lost 0 bases, J lost 5 bases, and 7 bases lay in between. CDR1 and CDR2 (germline): SEHNR, FQNEAQ (reference sequence). This CDR3 comprises 14 residues. The CDR3 loop reads CASSLADGTGELFF. The CDR3, as DNA: TGTGCCAGCAGCTTAGCTGATGGAACCGGGGAGCTGTTTTTT. Variable domain in full (rest from reference TRBV7-9 and TRBJ2-2): DTGVSQNPRHKITKRGQNVTFRCDPISEHNRLYWYRQTLGQGPEFLTYFQNEAQLEKSRLLSDRFSAERPKGSFSTLEIQRTEQGDSAMYLCASSLADGTGELFFGEGSRLTVL.

This sequence joins TRBV5-4 and TRBJ2-7, with 9 bases aligning to TRBD1. Trimming at V came to 3 bases and at J to 6 bases, leaving 1 base not matched to a gene. This CDR3 is built from 12 residues. Germline V gene lookup returns CDR1 SGHNT and CDR2 YYREEE (reference sequence). CDR3 sequence (DNA): TGTGCCAGCAGCTCGGACAGGGGCGAGCAGTACTTC. Residues: CASSSDRGEQYF.

This clonotype has only one observation. A much larger clone is a single base away; this may be a read error. The chain combines TRBV7-3 with TRBJ1-6; D is ambiguous. Germline lookup yields CDR1 SGHTA and CDR2 FQGTGA. The CDR3 contains 13 residues. The chain's CDR3 is CASSLTGVSTLHF. The CDR3, as DNA: TGTGCCAGCAGCTTAACAGGAGTTTCAACCCTCCACTTT.

The gene calls are TRBV27 and TRBJ2-7, with 8 bases that match TRBD1. CDR3 length: 15 amino acids. V lost 6 bases to trimming and J lost 1 base; unmatched junction nucleotides: 8. CDR1 MNHEY and CDR2 SMNVEV come from the germline V gene (reference sequence). CDR3 residues: CASSLRTGSSYEQYF. The CDR3 coding sequence is TGTGCCAGCAGCTTACGGACAGGGTCATCCTACGAGCAGTACTTC.

With regard to this clonotype: A much larger clone differs by one base, so this may be a read error. The rearrangement joins TRBV5-5 to TRBJ1-2; a possible D gene is TRBD1 (6 bases). Germline CDR1 and CDR2: SGHKS and YYEKEE (reference sequence). Trimming cost V 5 bases and J 3 bases, with 20 bases left between them. CDR3 size: 16 residues. The CDR3 DNA sequence: TGTGCCAGCAGATTGTGGGGGGGCTTCTGGGACTATGGCTACACCTTC. Protein product: CASRLWGGFWDYGYTF.

This clonotype has at least ten counts. V gene TRBV28 combines with J gene TRBJ2-2; the D call may be TRBD1 or TRBD2 (6 bases each). In germline, CDR1 is MDHEN, CDR2 SYDVKM. The V and J ends lost 3 bases and 4 bases respectively, with 12 bases between them. The CDR3 runs to 15 residues. CDR3 loop: CASSFGGPTTGELFF. The DNA for the CDR3 is TGTGCCAGCAGTTTTGGGGGGCCCACCACCGGGGAGCTGTTTTTT.

This chain connects TRBV6-2 or TRBV6-3 to TRBJ1-2, with 7 bases aligning to TRBD1. Germline loops: CDR1 MNHEY, CDR2 SVGEGT. V dropped 7 bases and J dropped 1; count of bases not matched to a gene: 6. The CDR3 is 14 residues long. The CDR3 DNA follows: TGTGCCAGCAACCCCGGGACAGTTAACTATGGCTACACCTTC. The encoded protein is CASNPGTVNYGYTF.

This clonotype was seen once. The chain carries TRBV2 and TRBJ1-5, with D maybe TRBD1 (6 bases). Trimming left V 7 bases short and J 0 bases short, with 13 bases between. Germline CDR1 and CDR2: SNHLY and FYNNEI. The CDR3 is 15 amino acids. Written as DNA, the CDR3 is TGTGCCAGCACCCGAGGGGGGCATAGCAATCAGCCCCAGCATTTT. This encodes CASTRGGHSNQPQHF.

Many counts were recorded for this clonotype. This chain links TRBV7-2 with TRBJ2-3; TRBD1 is a possible D gene (6 bases). V was cut by 5 bases and J by 4 bases, with 7 bases left in between. CDR1 is SGHTA, CDR2 FQGNSA, per germline. This CDR3 spans 12 amino acids. CDR3 amino acids: CASSRTADTQYF. For the CDR3, the DNA is TGTGCCAGCAGCCGGACAGCAGATACGCAGTATTTT.

On this clonotype itself: This could be a read error, since a much larger clone is one nucleotide away. The chain has TRBV12-3 or TRBV12-4 and TRBJ2-7, with D tentatively TRBD1 or TRBD2 (5 bases each). This CDR3 is built from 14 residues. Deletions cut 5 bases from V and 2 bases from J, with 13 bases between. The CDR3 DNA reads as TGTGCCAGCAGTCGGGACGTACGACCCTACGAGCAGTACTTC. Its translation is CASSRDVRPYEQYF.

This clonotype was seen more than once but under ten times. The rearrangement joins TRBV3-1 to TRBJ2-5, with D possibly matching TRBD1 (6 bases). The CDR3 is made up of 15 amino acids. V dropped 0 bases and J dropped 5 bases, with 13 bases sitting between them. Germline V gene lookup returns CDR1 LGHDT and CDR2 YNNKEL (reference sequence). CDR3 in DNA: TGTGCCAGCAGCCAAGATACAGGGAGAGGGGAGACCCAGTACTTC. It translates to CASSQDTGRGETQYF.

This clonotype is medium-sized in the sample. The rearrangement links TRBV2 to TRBJ1-5; 10 nucleotides agree with TRBD1. The CDR3 totals 18 residues. J was trimmed by 4 bases and V by 0 bases; bases with no gene match: 9. From germline, CDR1 is SNHLY and CDR2 FYNNEI. In nucleotides, the CDR3 is TGTGCCAGCAGTGAAGCAGGAGACAGGGGGCGATTTAATCAGCCCCAGCATTTT. Translated: CASSEAGDRGRFNQPQHF. Combining the CDR3 with reference TRBV2 and TRBJ1-5 gives the whole variable domain EPEVTQTPSHQVTQMGQEVILRCVPISNHLYFYWYRQILGQKVEFLVSFYNNEISEKSEIFDDQFSVERPDGSNFTLKIRSTKLEDSAMYFCASSEAGDRGRFNQPQHFGDGTRLSIL.

About this clonotype itself: Its ends do not fully match the called genes, so a read error is possible. The chain links TRBV6-1 to TRBJ1-2; TRBD1 might be the D (6 bases). The CDR3 contains 14 residues. CDR1 MNHNS and CDR2 SASEGT come from the germline V gene. The CDR3 DNA follows: TGTGCCAGCAGTCCCTGGGGGGGCGCGGGAGGCTACGCCTTC. Translated: CASSPWGGAGGYAF.

This sequence joins TRBV2 and TRBJ1-1; D perhaps matches TRBD1 (5 bases). The V and J ends lost 11 bases and 6 bases respectively, with 16 bases between them. Germline lookup yields CDR1 SNHLY and CDR2 FYNNEI. The CDR3 length is 12 residues. CDR3 amino acids: CAGRGDFAEAFF. In DNA, the CDR3 is TGTGCCGGTCGGGGGGATTTCGCTGAAGCTTTCTTT.

V is TRBV24-1 and J is TRBJ2-1, with D possibly TRBD2 on 5 matching bases. Germline lookup yields CDR1 KGHDR and CDR2 SFDVKD. With 7 bases removed from V and 7 bases from J, the gap between germline ends came to 16 bases. There are 14 residues in the CDR3. CDR3 sequence (DNA): TGTGCCACCAGAGAGCGGTCCGGGTATAATGAGCAGTTCTTC. This codes for CATRERSGYNEQFF.

The chain employs TRBV20-1 and TRBJ2-7; 7 bases are shared with TRBD1. The CDR3 covers 13 residues. CDR1 and CDR2 (germline): DFQATT, SNEGSKA (reference sequence). V was pared by 2 bases and J by 3 bases, with 4 bases of the junction left unmatched. CDR3 region: CSARSGTVYEQYF. CDR3 bases: TGCAGTGCTAGATCCGGGACAGTCTACGAGCAGTACTTC.

In its sample, this clonotype ranks as medium-sized. This chain connects TRBV20-1 to TRBJ1-5; D gene unclear. The CDR3 contains 13 residues. V dropped 6 bases and J dropped 3 bases, with 12 bases sitting between them. CDR1 is DFQATT and CDR2 is SNEGSKA in the germline V gene (reference sequence). CDR3 sequence reads: CSAERASNQPQHF. The CDR3, as DNA: TGCAGTGCGGAGCGAGCGTCCAATCAGCCCCAGCATTTT.

This clonotype counts as medium-sized (0.01 to 0.1%). The chain has TRBV5-1 and TRBJ2-7, with D tentatively TRBD1 (5 bases). Per germline, CDR1 SGHRS and CDR2 YFSETQ. Trimming shortened V by 4 bases and J by 4 bases, and 18 bases separated the two germline ends. The CDR3 has 15 amino acids. CDR3 coding DNA: TGCGCCAGCAGCAGCGAAGGGGTGGGTGGGTACGAGCAGTACTTC. This sequence encodes CASSSEGVGGYEQYF.

Only a few counts were recorded for this clonotype. The chain is built from TRBV7-3 and TRBJ2-3, with 7 bases matching TRBD1. Germline V gene sequence: CDR1 SGHTA, CDR2 FQGTGA. The ends lost 5 bases at V and 1 base at J; junction bases unmatched: 6. This CDR3 is 15 amino acids long. CDR3 nucleotide sequence: TGTGCCAGCAGCGATCAGGGGGATGGCACAGATACGCAGTATTTT. Its protein is CASSDQGDGTDTQYF.

Concerning this clonotype itself: Since the CDR3 does not end with the conserved phenylalanine or tryptophan, this likely comes from a read error. The DNA is omitted, as the CDR3 cannot be located on it reliably, and the CDR3 follows TCRdb's listing. The genes are TRBV4-1 and TRBJ2-3; the DNA was not compared with TRBD2, the D call given in the table. The germline V gene encodes CDR1 MGHRA and CDR2 YSYEKL. The CDR3 is 16 residues long, ends included. CDR3 region: CASSQFGSVYEQYFGP.

The genes are TRBV29-1 and TRBJ1-2, with D unresolved. The germline V gene encodes CDR1 SQVTM and CDR2 ANQGSEA. Trimming removed 3 bases from V and 4 bases from J, with 12 bases in between. This CDR3 is 13 amino acids long. CDR3 sequence: CSVDPRSAYGYTF. The CDR3 nucleotides read TGCAGCGTTGATCCCCGCTCGGCCTATGGCTACACCTTC.

This clonotype is classed as medium-sized. This chain joins TRBV12-3 or TRBV12-4 and TRBJ2-7, with D possibly being TRBD2 (6 bases). V shed 2 bases and J shed 0 bases, with 11 bases lying between them. The CDR3 extends over 15 amino acids. CDR3 sequence: CASSLKAGPSYEQYF. The CDR3 DNA sequence: TGTGCCAGCAGTTTAAAAGCGGGCCCCTCCTACGAGCAGTACTTC.